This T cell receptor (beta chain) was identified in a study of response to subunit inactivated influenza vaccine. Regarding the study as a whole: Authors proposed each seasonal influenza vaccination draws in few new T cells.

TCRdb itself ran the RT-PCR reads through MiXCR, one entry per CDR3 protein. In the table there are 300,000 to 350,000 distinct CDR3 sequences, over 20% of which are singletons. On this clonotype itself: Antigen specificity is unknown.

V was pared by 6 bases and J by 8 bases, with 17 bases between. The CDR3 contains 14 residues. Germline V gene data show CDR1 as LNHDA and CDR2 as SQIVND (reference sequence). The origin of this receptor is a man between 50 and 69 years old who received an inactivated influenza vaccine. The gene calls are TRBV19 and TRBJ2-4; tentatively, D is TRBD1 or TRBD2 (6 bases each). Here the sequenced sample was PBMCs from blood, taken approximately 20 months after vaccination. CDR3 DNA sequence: TGTGCCAGTAGACCGAGTAGGGGGGCTGACATTCAGTACTTC. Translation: CASRPSRGADIQYF. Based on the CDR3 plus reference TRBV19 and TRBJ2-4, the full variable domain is DGGITQSPKYLFRKEGQNVTLSCEQNLNHDAMYWYRQDPGQGLRLIYYSQIVNDFQKGDIAEGYSVSREKKESFPLTVTSAQKNPTAFYLCASRPSRGADIQYFGAGTRLSVL.